The 6 T cell receptor beta chains given below trace back to one sample, sequenced in a study of cytomegalovirus exposure and HLA in healthy donors. This PCR relied on a set of 60 Vbeta primers and 13 Jbeta primers. Clones were read by immunoSEQ multiplex PCR, and TCRdb kept only the in-frame ones, dropping some. Of approximately 97,000 clones listed, roughly 80% were seen once; the top ten hold 2.6%. The sequencing sample was made of PBMCs. These receptors originate from a middle-aged man in good health and CMV-seronegative.

The chain uses TRBV6-1 and TRBJ1-4; tentatively, D is TRBD1 (5 bases). V lost 2 bases, J lost 8 bases, and 18 bases lay in between. Germline V gene data show CDR1 as MNHNS and CDR2 as SASEGT. The CDR3 spans 16 residues. The CDR3 nucleotides read TGTGCCAGCAGTGAATCCTTTTCGACGGGGGACGAAAAACTGTTTTTT. Its protein product is CASSESFSTGDEKLFF.

This clone was seen a handful of times. This chain connects TRBV6-1 to TRBJ1-1, with a tentative D call TRBD1 (5 bases). Trimming shortened V by 2 bases and J by 6 bases, and 19 bases separated the two germline ends. The CDR3 runs 16 residues. The germline V gene encodes CDR1 MNHNS and CDR2 SASEGT. CDR3 region: CASSESWEGRGAEAFF. The DNA for the CDR3 is TGTGCCAGCAGTGAAAGCTGGGAGGGGCGAGGTGCTGAAGCTTTCTTT.

The chain recombines TRBV5-1 with TRBJ1-5; D remains unclear. The length of the CDR3 is 15 residues. Germline-derived CDR1 and CDR2 are SGHRS and YFSETQ. Deletions cut 3 bases from V and 4 bases from J, with 14 bases between. CDR3 in DNA: TGCGCCAGCAGCTGGCTCGGACTGTTAAATCAGCCCCAGCATTTT. Encoded protein: CASSWLGLLNQPQHF.

This clone appeared a single time. The chain uses TRBV5-6 and TRBJ1-2, with D uncertain. CDR1 and CDR2 from the germline V gene are SGHDT and YYEEEE. The V gene lost 2 bases and the J gene lost 2 bases, with 7 bases spanning the gap. The CDR3 sequence is 13 residues long. The chain's CDR3 is CASSLAGNYGYTF. DNA for the CDR3: TGTGCCAGCAGCTTAGCCGGGAACTATGGCTACACCTTC.

This sequence joins TRBV11-2 and TRBJ2-3, with TRBD2 identical over 9 bases. V lost 5 bases and J lost 2; bases outside the gene matches: 11. CDR3 length: 17 residues. The germline CDR1 and CDR2 sequences are SGHAT and FQNNGV. In nucleotides, the CDR3 is TGTGCCAGCAGCCCGCGGGGTAGCGGGGGACTCACAGATACGCAGTATTTT. Its protein product is CASSPRGSGGLTDTQYF.

V usage is TRBV4-3 and J usage is TRBJ1-5; TRBD1 might be the D (6 bases). Trimming took off 0 bases at V and 10 bases at J, with 13 bases between the two ends. Germline V gene sequence: CDR1 LGHNA, CDR2 YSLEER. The CDR3 spans 14 residues. CDR3 DNA: TGCGCCAGCAGCCAAGAAGGCAGGGGCCGACCCCAGCATTTT. It encodes CASSQEGRGRPQHF.